This TCR beta chain derives from a study of CD8 T cells in ankylosing spondylitis (dated by TCRdb to about 2017). About the study as a whole: The study profiled T cell receptor beta repertoires in healthy donors and ankylosing spondylitis patients to find disease-linked TCR variants. In total, the full study cohort was made up of about 110 healthy donors and approximately 27 ankylosing spondylitis patients. Peripheral blood was sampled, and synovial fluid was additionally collected from ankylosing spondylitis patients. General study outcomes and caveats: According to the report, matched synovial fluid samples from ankylosing spondylitis patients were significantly enriched for the disease-linked clones. The disease-linked clones had a CD8+ phenotype and were found at relatively low frequencies in peripheral blood. Some TCR beta motif variants had previously been reported in synovial fluid and blood of reactive arthritis patients, which suggested common disease-initiation mechanisms. A TCR beta motif of several highly homologous amino acid variants appeared characteristic of blood from ankylosing spondylitis patients.

From the cysteine up to the phenylalanine, the CDR3 has a length of 14 residues. Of the read, only the CDR3 DNA is kept; its 42 bases are in frame from base 1. Germline trimming amounts to 4 bases on V and 5 bases on J, with 8 as the count of junction bases outside the gene matches. The run used an Illumina HiSeq 2500. Quantitative 5'-RACE with molecular barcodes was used to prepare TCR beta libraries. The original methods were these. A new computational method, built on a probabilistic model of VDJ rearrangement, was used to identify disease-linked TCR variants. TCRdb reprocessed the public reads (quality trimming at Q25 with fastp, clone calling with MiXCR) and kept in-frame beta chains. Rows with a matching CDR3 protein are joined into one entry that keeps the most common DNA and genes. TCRdb assigned the V and J calls; the authors' analysis was not used. The sample data list about 360,000 distinct CDR3 sequences, and roughly 20% of these were observed just once. 13% of the sample rests with the top ten.

Notes on this clonotype: Its recognized antigen is unknown. Per-nucleotide qualities are absent, and no much larger clonotype sits a single base away.

The rearrangement joined TRBV12-3 or TRBV12-4 to TRBJ2-7; TRBD2 agrees with 7 junctional bases. The sequence came from a male donor with ankylosing spondylitis or in good health (not recorded which). Sequenced: blood, either unsorted or a sorted T cell fraction (not recorded which). The CDR3 loop reads CASSSAGRENEQYF. In nucleotides, the sequence is TGTGCCAGCAGTTCGGCAGGGAGGGAGAACGAGCAGTACTTC.